The next 20 T cell receptor beta chains were all read from a single sample in a study of lymphopenia after photon versus proton radiotherapy. Measured with immunoSEQ multiplex PCR; TCRdb has only the in-frame clones, and not every one. The sample carries around 70,000 clones, 85% to 95% recorded once. Sample: peripheral blood, taken from a patient treated with photon-based radiotherapy. The receptor set was obtained from a woman aged 40 to 49 with cholangiocarcinoma.

The rearrangement joins TRBV27 to TRBJ2-1; D might be TRBD2 (5 bases). The CDR3 loop spans 14 amino acids. Between the trimmed V and J ends, which lost 6 bases and 1 base, there was a span of 10 bases. The germline gives CDR1 MNHEY, CDR2 SMNVEV (reference sequence). The CDR3 reads CASRISGSYNEQFF. The CDR3 coding sequence is TGTGCCAGCAGGATCTCGGGATCCTACAATGAGCAGTTCTTC.

V gene TRBV27 combines with J gene TRBJ1-1, with D uncertain. CDR1 is MNHEY and CDR2 is SMNVEV in the germline V gene (reference sequence). This CDR3 has 13 residues. V was cut by 4 bases and J by 0 bases, with 6 bases left in between. CDR3 bases: TGTGCCAGCAGTTCCATCATGAACACTGAAGCTTTCTTT. It specifies CASSSIMNTEAFF.

The CDR3 DNA is TGTGCCAGTAGTCCGAGCTCCGGGTTGAACACTGAAGCTTTCTTT. Its protein product is CASSPSSGLNTEAFF. The genes are TRBV19 and TRBJ1-1; D ambiguous. Germline V gives CDR1 LNHDA, CDR2 SQIVND (reference sequence). V lost 5 bases and J lost 0, with 13 bases in between. The length of the CDR3 is 15 residues.

V usage is TRBV14 and J usage is TRBJ2-1, with D perhaps matching TRBD2 (6 bases). Germline CDR1 is SGHDN and CDR2 is FVKESK. This CDR3 is 14 amino acids long. V was trimmed by 1 base and J by 4 bases, leaving 8 bases between them. The CDR3 region has the DNA TGTGCCAGCAGCCAAGCGGGGGTTTACAATGAGCAGTTCTTC. Translated, it gives CASSQAGVYNEQFF.

J is TRBJ1-2 and V is TRBV7-2; D unclear. V lost 5 bases and J 3 bases, leaving 10 bases between the germline ends. The CDR3 covers 13 residues. Germline V gene data show CDR1 as SGHTA and CDR2 as FQGNSA. The CDR3 is CASSRDGDYGYTF. CDR3 sequence (DNA): TGTGCCAGCAGCAGGGATGGGGACTATGGCTACACCTTC.

The gene calls are TRBV30 and TRBJ2-1; 11 nucleotides match TRBD1. V lost 2 bases, J lost 6 bases, and 3 bases stayed unmatched. Looked up from germline, CDR1 is GTSNPN and CDR2 is SVGIG (reference sequence). The CDR3 length is 14 residues. Here the CDR3 reads CAWSRGQGANEQFF. CDR3 sequence (DNA): TGTGCCTGGAGTAGAGGACAGGGGGCCAATGAGCAGTTCTTC.

The V and J genes are TRBV7-9 and TRBJ2-5, with unresolved D. The V and J ends lost 5 bases and 2 bases respectively, with 3 bases between them. The germline V gene encodes CDR1 SEHNR and CDR2 FQNEAQ (reference sequence). There are 11 residues in the CDR3. The CDR3 nucleotides read TGTGCCAGCAGCCGTCAAGAGACCCAGTACTTC. Translating gives CASSRQETQYF.

CDR3 region: CAIVPQVMSDYEQYF. The CDR3 bases are TGTGCCATCGTCCCCCAGGTGATGAGTGACTACGAGCAGTACTTC. The chain couples TRBV10-3 to TRBJ2-7; D unresolved. Germline CDR1 is ENHRY and CDR2 is SYGVKD. The CDR3 runs 15 residues. Trimming pared 8 bases from V and 3 bases from J, leaving 20 bases between.

The J gene is TRBJ1-5, the V gene TRBV19; 7 positions match TRBD1. The V gene end was trimmed by 4 bases and the J gene end by 0 bases; junction bases not matched to a gene: 15. The CDR3 is 19 residues long. Germline CDR1 is LNHDA and CDR2 is SQIVND (reference sequence). In nucleotides, the CDR3 is TGTGCCAGTAGTAATATACCGGGACAGACGTCATATAGCAATCAGCCCCAGCATTTT. Its translation: CASSNIPGQTSYSNQPQHF.

The chain is built from TRBV30 and TRBJ2-5; D not certain. The CDR3 extends over 12 amino acids. Between the trimmed V and J ends, which lost 5 bases and 0 bases, there was a span of 7 bases. Germline-derived CDR1 and CDR2 are GTSNPN and SVGIG (reference sequence). CDR3 bases: TGTGCCTGGCGACGGTACCAAGAGACCCAGTACTTC. It translates to CAWRRYQETQYF. The entire variable domain, with the rest obtained from reference TRBV30 and TRBJ2-5, is as follows: SQTIHQWPATLVQPVGSPLSLECTVEGTSNPNLYWYRQAAGRGLQLLFYSVGIGQISSEVPQNLSASRPQDRQFILSSKKLLLSDSGFYLCAWRRYQETQYFGPGTRLLVL.

This chain links TRBV2 with TRBJ2-1, with D possibly matching TRBD2 (6 bases). This CDR3 comprises 16 residues. The V end was cut by 0 bases, the J end by 9 bases, with 18 bases between. The V gene's germline CDR1 is SNHLY and CDR2 FYNNEI. Here the CDR3 reads CASSEAGTGEDLEQFF. CDR3 nucleotide sequence: TGTGCCAGCAGTGAAGCGGGAACGGGAGAGGACCTTGAGCAGTTCTTC.

The genes are TRBV19 and TRBJ1-2; the D is unclear. CDR1 is LNHDA and CDR2 is SQIVND in the germline V gene (reference sequence). Trimming took off 3 bases at V and 4 bases at J, with 15 bases between the two ends. The CDR3 sequence is 15 residues long. The CDR3 nucleotides are TGTGCCAGTAGTATCCCCGGGTCCCCAGTCTATGGCTACACCTTC. Amino acids: CASSIPGSPVYGYTF. Filled out from reference TRBV19 and TRBJ1-2, the complete variable domain reads DGGITQSPKYLFRKEGQNVTLSCEQNLNHDAMYWYRQDPGQGLRLIYYSQIVNDFQKGDIAEGYSVSREKKESFPLTVTSAQKNPTAFYLCASSIPGSPVYGYTFGSGTRLTVV.

V gene TRBV5-8 combines with J gene TRBJ1-2; D gene ambiguous. This CDR3 has 15 amino acids. Germline loops: CDR1 SGHTS, CDR2 YDEGEE. The V end was cut by 0 bases, the J end by 0 bases, with 9 bases between. This chain's CDR3 is CASSLGSLSNYGYTF. The CDR3 nucleotides are TGTGCCAGCAGCTTGGGCAGTTTATCTAACTATGGCTACACCTTC.

The chain links TRBV28 to TRBJ2-5; 10 bases map to TRBD2. Trimming cost V 2 bases and J 4 bases; bases outside gene matches: 10. Germline CDR1 MDHEN, CDR2 SYDVKM. CDR3 size: 17 residues. CDR3: CASSLSLIAGGGETQYF. As DNA, the CDR3 is TGTGCCAGCAGTTTAAGCCTCATAGCGGGAGGAGGAGAGACCCAGTACTTC.

This rearrangement joins TRBV28 to TRBJ2-6; 7 positions agree with TRBD1. V gave up 5 bases and J gave up 2 bases; unmatched junction bases: 12. The CDR3 sequence is 18 residues long. CDR1 and CDR2 from the germline V gene are MDHEN and SYDVKM. The CDR3 nucleotides are TGTGCCAGCAGTGGACGACAGGGACCAGGGGCTGGGGCCAACGTCCTGACTTTC. The encoded protein is CASSGRQGPGAGANVLTF.

This clone was seen only once. This chain uses TRBV5-1 with TRBJ2-5; the D gene could be TRBD1 or TRBD2 (5 bases each). Germline values: CDR1 SGHRS, CDR2 YFSETQ. Trimming pared 0 bases from V and 2 bases from J, leaving 11 bases between. The CDR3 is made up of 15 amino acids. CDR3 nucleotides: TGCGCCAGCAGCTTGGCAGGGACGGTACAAGAGACCCAGTACTTC. This encodes CASSLAGTVQETQYF.

J is TRBJ1-2 and V is TRBV5-4; a possible D gene is TRBD1 (6 bases). This CDR3 is built from 15 residues. The V end lost 3 bases, the J end lost 2 bases, and 14 bases lay between the germline ends. Germline values: CDR1 SGHNT, CDR2 YYREEE (reference sequence). CDR3 loop: CASSSFGTGNYGYTF. The CDR3 DNA is TGTGCCAGCAGCTCTTTCGGAACAGGGAACTATGGCTACACCTTC.

The rearrangement joins TRBV5-8 to TRBJ2-5; 11 bases match TRBD1. The CDR3 consists of 19 residues. From germline, CDR1 is SGHTS and CDR2 YDEGEE. The V and J ends lost 4 bases and 2 bases, in that order; junction bases with no gene match: 16. In nucleotides, the CDR3 is TGTGCCAGCAGCATCCGGTGGGGACAGGGGGGATTGGGACAAGAGACCCAGTACTTC. Amino acid sequence: CASSIRWGQGGLGQETQYF.

The genes are TRBV5-1 and TRBJ1-2; maybe TRBD1 (6 bases). Trimming shortened V by 0 bases and J by 0 bases, and 15 bases separated the two germline ends. Per the germline V gene, CDR1 is SGHRS and CDR2 is YFSETQ. The CDR3 extends over 17 amino acids. The CDR3 spells CASSLVARGGANYGYTF. In nucleotides, the CDR3 is TGCGCCAGCAGCTTGGTTGCAAGGGGGGGAGCTAACTATGGCTACACCTTC.

The rearrangement joins TRBV30 to TRBJ1-5; 9 bases line up with TRBD1. With 0 bases clipped from V and 0 bases from J, the junction kept 6 bases outside the gene matches. The CDR3 has 17 residues. Germline-derived CDR1 and CDR2 are GTSNPN and SVGIG (reference sequence). The DNA of the CDR3 is TGTGCCTGGAGTGTAGGGACAGGGATTTATAGCAATCAGCCCCAGCATTTT. This translates into CAWSVGTGIYSNQPQHF.